This TCR beta chain was sequenced during a study of blood T cells in healthy people across ages. The wider study: Template switching picked up about one barcoded beta molecule for each two T cells.

General study results and limits: PBMCs were not sorted, which prevented a conclusive comparison of naive versus antigen-experienced cells. Older age went with lower TCR beta diversity per million T cells, in a roughly linear way.

Through a sample-barcoded 5' primer and a J-beta primer mix, a second PCR was run for roughly 7 to 11 cycles. TCRdb redid the calling of the 5' RACE reads with MiXCR, one entry per CDR3 protein. The repertoire includes 870,000 or so distinct CDR3 sequences, 29% of them detected once, and about 18% sits in the top ten. This CDR3 contains 15 residues. Trimming pared 5 bases from V and 6 bases from J, leaving 20 bases between. Per the germline V gene, CDR1 is MNHEY and CDR2 is SMNVEV (reference sequence). This clonotype turned up a few times. As yet, its antigen is unknown. The TCR was taken from a woman of 80 years or more in good health. The chain is built from TRBV27 and TRBJ2-7, with D perhaps TRBD2 (6 bases). The sequenced material came from blood. For the CDR3, the DNA is TGTGCCAGCAGTCCCGGGACTCGGCTTGGGGTCGAGCAGTACTTC. This encodes CASSPGTRLGVEQYF.